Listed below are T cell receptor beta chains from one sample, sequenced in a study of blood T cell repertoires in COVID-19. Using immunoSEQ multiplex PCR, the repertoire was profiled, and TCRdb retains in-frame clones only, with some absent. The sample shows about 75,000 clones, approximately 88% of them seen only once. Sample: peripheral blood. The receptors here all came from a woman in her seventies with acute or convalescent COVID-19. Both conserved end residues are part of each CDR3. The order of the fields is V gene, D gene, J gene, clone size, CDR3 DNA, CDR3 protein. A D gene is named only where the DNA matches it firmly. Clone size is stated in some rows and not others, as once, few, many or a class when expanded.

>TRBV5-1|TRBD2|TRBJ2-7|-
TGCGCCAGCAGCTTGGTGACTAGCGGGGGGGTCCAGGAGCAGTACTTC
CASSLVTSGGVQEQYF
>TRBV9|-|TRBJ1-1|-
TGTGCCAGCAGCGTAGACGCGGGGAACACTGAAGCTTTCTTT
CASSVDAGNTEAFF
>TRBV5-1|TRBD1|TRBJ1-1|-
TGCGCCAGCAGCTTGACGGACAGGGGATTGGTGAACACTGAAGCTTTCTTT
CASSLTDRGLVNTEAFF
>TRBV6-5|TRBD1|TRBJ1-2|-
TGTGCCAGCAGTCGGCCGGGGACAGCTAACTATGGCTACACCTTC
CASSRPGTANYGYTF
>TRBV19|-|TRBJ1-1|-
TGTGCCAGTAGTCCGGTAGACAGGAAGAACACTGAAGCTTTCTTT
CASSPVDRKNTEAFF
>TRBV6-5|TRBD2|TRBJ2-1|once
TGTGCCAGCAGCCGAGCGGGGGAGTACAATGAGCAGTTCTTC
CASSRAGEYNEQFF
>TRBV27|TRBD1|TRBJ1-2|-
TGTGCCAGCAGTTTAAGGGCAGGGGGTGGCTACACCTTC
CASSLRAGGGYTF
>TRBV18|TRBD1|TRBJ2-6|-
TGTGCCAGCTCACCCTTGGACAGGGTGACTGGGGCCAACGTCCTGACTTTC
CASSPLDRVTGANVLTF
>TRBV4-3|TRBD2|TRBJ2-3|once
TGCGCCAGCAGCCAAGACCTAGCGGGAGGCACAGATACGCAGTATTTT
CASSQDLAGGTDTQYF
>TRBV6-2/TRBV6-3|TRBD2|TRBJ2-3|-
TGTGCCAGCAGTTGGGGTAGCGGGAGGAATACGCAGTATTTT
CASSWGSGRNTQYF
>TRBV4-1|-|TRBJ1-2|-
TGCGCCAGCAGCCCCCCGGAGGGGTACTATGGCTACACCTTC
CASSPPEGYYGYTF
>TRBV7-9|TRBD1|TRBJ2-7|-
TGTGCCAGCAGCTCCCCCTTAAGGACAGGGGATAACGAGCAGTACTTC
CASSSPLRTGDNEQYF
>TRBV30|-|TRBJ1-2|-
TGTGCCTGGAGTCCCTCCTCTAACTATGGCTACACCTTC
CAWSPSSNYGYTF
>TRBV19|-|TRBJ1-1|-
TGTGCCAGTAGTGCCTCGGGAGGACAGACCTCGTTCTTT
CASSASGGQTSFF
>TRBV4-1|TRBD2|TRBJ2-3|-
TGCGCCAGCAGCCACTCCGCGACTAGCGGGAGCACAGATACGCAGTATTTT
CASSHSATSGSTDTQYF
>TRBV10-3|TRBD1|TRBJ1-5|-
TGTGCCATCAGTGATTCAGGGGGGAGTCAGCCCCAGCATTTT
CAISDSGGSQPQHF
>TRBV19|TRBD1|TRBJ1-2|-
TGTGCCAGTAGTACAGGGGGGTCTGGCTACACCTTC
CASSTGGSGYTF
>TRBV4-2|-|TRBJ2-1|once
TGTGCCAGCAGCCAAGCCTTAGTTTTTCCCCCTCAATACAATGAGCAGTTCTTC
CASSQALVFPPQYNEQFF
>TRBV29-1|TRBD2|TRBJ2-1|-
TGCAGCGTTGAAGGAGCACGGGAGGCCAATGAGCAGTTCTTC
CSVEGAREANEQFF
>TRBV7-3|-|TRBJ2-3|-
TGTGCCAGCAGCTTAGGGTGGGGCAAGAATACGCAGTATTTT
CASSLGWGKNTQYF
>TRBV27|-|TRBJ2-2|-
TGTGCCAGCAGTTTGCACCCTTCGGGTATAACCTTGGGCACCGGGGAGCTGTTTTTT
CASSLHPSGITLGTGELFF
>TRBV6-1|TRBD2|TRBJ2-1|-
TGTGCCAGCAGTGAATTTAGCGGGGGGGTTTACAATGAGCAGTTCTTC
CASSEFSGGVYNEQFF
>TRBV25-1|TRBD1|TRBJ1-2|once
TGTGCCAGCAGGGGACAGGGGGCGAGAAACTATGGCTACACCTTC
CASRGQGARNYGYTF
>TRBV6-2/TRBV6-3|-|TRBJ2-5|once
TGTGCCAGCAGTTACGGCGGCCCCTCGGAGACCCAGTACTTC
CASSYGGPSETQYF
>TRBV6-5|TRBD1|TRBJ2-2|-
TGTGCCAGCTGGCCAGGGGGTGTCGGGGAGCTGTTTTTT
CASWPGGVGELFF